Listed below are T cell receptor beta chains from one sample, sequenced in a study of T cells after yellow fever vaccination. TCRdb recomputed calls from the 5' RACE reads with MiXCR, one row per CDR3 protein. The repertoire includes around 72,000 distinct CDR3 sequences, around 7% of them detected once, and about 27% sits in the top ten. The input for sequencing was CD8+ T cells sorted from PBMCs, taken about 10 days after the first yellow fever vaccination. The receptors derive from a man aged 18-30 years who received the YFV17D yellow fever vaccine. CDR3s include the opening cysteine and the closing phenylalanine or tryptophan. Each record gives: V gene, J gene, CDR3 protein.

V: TRBV18
J: TRBJ2-3
CDR3: CASSPDTDTQYF

V: TRBV7-9
J: TRBJ2-6
CDR3: CAAGGRSDGANVLTF

V: TRBV20-1
J: TRBJ2-2
CDR3: CSARDPAGRNTGELFF

V: TRBV7-3
J: TRBJ2-3
CDR3: CASSPDGGTSTDTQYF

V: TRBV4-3
J: TRBJ2-2
CDR3: CASSQGGGNTGELFF

V: TRBV4-2
J: TRBJ2-5
CDR3: CASSYGVEQETQYF

V: TRBV12-3/TRBV12-4
J: TRBJ2-3
CDR3: CASRASSADTQYF

V: TRBV9
J: TRBJ2-3
CDR3: CASSVFDWTDTQYF

V: TRBV24-1
J: TRBJ2-1
CDR3: CATSDWGTGSYNEQFF

V: TRBV29-1
J: TRBJ1-1
CDR3: CSVRDGYTEAFF

V: TRBV28
J: TRBJ2-1
CDR3: CASSPRGVNPNEQFF

V: TRBV15
J: TRBJ1-5
CDR3: CATSTPTPRRGGGQPQHF

V: TRBV5-1
J: TRBJ2-5
CDR3: CASSLYFSGGAETQYF

V: TRBV19
J: TRBJ2-7
CDR3: CASSIRQDVSYEQYF

V: TRBV25-1
J: TRBJ1-2
CDR3: CASSEYSHGYTF

V: TRBV5-4
J: TRBJ2-5
CDR3: CASSLGRSPGETQYF

V: TRBV12-3/TRBV12-4
J: TRBJ1-1
CDR3: CASSSGTANTEAFF

V: TRBV11-2
J: TRBJ2-2
CDR3: CASIGQGNTGELFF

V: TRBV15
J: TRBJ2-1
CDR3: CATSRDPQEGQFF

V: TRBV13
J: TRBJ2-7
CDR3: CASRPESPGGPHEQYF

V: TRBV5-4
J: TRBJ2-3
CDR3: CASSLSGGPTDTQYF

V: TRBV4-1
J: TRBJ2-1
CDR3: CASSQGTGGPHYSYNEQFF

V: TRBV11-1
J: TRBJ2-3
CDR3: CASSLVYRRTGYSSTDTQYF

V: TRBV7-9
J: TRBJ2-7
CDR3: CASSALYEQYF

V: TRBV7-8
J: TRBJ2-2
CDR3: CASSPRGGAGTGELFF

V: TRBV7-8
J: TRBJ2-1
CDR3: CASSLARDSGGNEQFF

V: TRBV29-1
J: TRBJ2-1
CDR3: CSVVGTGKINEQFF

V: TRBV6-4
J: TRBJ1-2
CDR3: CASSDSMGGYGYTF

V: TRBV23-1
J: TRBJ2-5
CDR3: CASSQYRVETQYF

V: TRBV27
J: TRBJ1-2
CDR3: CASGLLTGGLGLAGYTF

V: TRBV19
J: TRBJ1-5
CDR3: CASSMGDGSNQPQHF

V: TRBV7-9
J: TRBJ2-7
CDR3: CASSFGLVSSYEQYF

V: TRBV9
J: TRBJ2-3
CDR3: CASSVGSGASDTQYF

V: TRBV7-2
J: TRBJ2-3
CDR3: CASRDSSGGGDTQYF

V: TRBV10-3
J: TRBJ2-1
CDR3: CAISEKVDEQFF

V: TRBV5-1
J: TRBJ2-3
CDR3: CASSLRQGIKDTQYF

V: TRBV4-1
J: TRBJ1-5
CDR3: CASSQGNGNQPQHF

V: TRBV15
J: TRBJ2-3
CDR3: CATSPGTSGLTSTDTQYF

V: TRBV2
J: TRBJ2-1
CDR3: CASSVGSSSYNEQFF

V: TRBV12-3/TRBV12-4
J: TRBJ2-7
CDR3: CASSFIAFLSYEQYF

V: TRBV29-1
J: TRBJ2-2
CDR3: CSVRRVNTGELFF